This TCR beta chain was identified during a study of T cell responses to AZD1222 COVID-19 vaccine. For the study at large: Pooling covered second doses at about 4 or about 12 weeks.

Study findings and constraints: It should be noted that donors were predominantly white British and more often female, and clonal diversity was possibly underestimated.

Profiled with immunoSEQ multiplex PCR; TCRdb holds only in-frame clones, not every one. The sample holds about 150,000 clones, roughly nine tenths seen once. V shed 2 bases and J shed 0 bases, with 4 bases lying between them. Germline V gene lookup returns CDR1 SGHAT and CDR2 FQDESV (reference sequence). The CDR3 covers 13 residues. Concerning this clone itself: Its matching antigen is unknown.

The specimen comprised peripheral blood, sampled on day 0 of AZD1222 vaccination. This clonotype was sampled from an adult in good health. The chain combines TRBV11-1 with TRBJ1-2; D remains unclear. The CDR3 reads CASSLSTNYGYTF. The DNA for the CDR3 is TGTGCCAGCAGCTTAAGCACTAACTATGGCTACACCTTC.